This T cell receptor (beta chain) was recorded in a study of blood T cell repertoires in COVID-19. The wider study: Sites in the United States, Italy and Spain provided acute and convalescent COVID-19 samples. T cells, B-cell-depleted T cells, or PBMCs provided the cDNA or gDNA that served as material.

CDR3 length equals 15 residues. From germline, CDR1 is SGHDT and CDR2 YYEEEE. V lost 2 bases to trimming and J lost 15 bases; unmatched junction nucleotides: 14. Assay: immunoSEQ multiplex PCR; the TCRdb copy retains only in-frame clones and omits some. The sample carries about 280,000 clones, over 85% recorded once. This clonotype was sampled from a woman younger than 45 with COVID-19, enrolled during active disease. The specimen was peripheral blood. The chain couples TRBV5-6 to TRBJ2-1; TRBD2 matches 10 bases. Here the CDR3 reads CASSFVSGGALGLFF. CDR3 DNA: TGTGCCAGCAGCTTTGTCAGCGGGGGGGCTCTTGGTTTGTTCTTC.